The subject of this entry is one TCR beta chain. Its antigen remains unknown. Profiling relied on immunoSEQ multiplex PCR, and the TCRdb table lists in-frame clones only, not all of them. The sample yields some 120,000 clones, roughly 89% seen once. This entry comes from a study of T cell responses to AZD1222 COVID-19 vaccine. The CDR3 sequence is 15 residues long. Germline V gene sequence: CDR1 SGHKS, CDR2 YYEKEE (reference sequence). With 3 bases clipped from V and 3 bases from J, the junction kept 7 bases outside the gene matches. General study findings and limits: Repertoires were obtained only post-peak T cell response.

V and J are TRBV5-5 and TRBJ1-2; TRBD1 aligns across 8 bases. The sequence came from an adult in good health. Sequences were derived from peripheral blood, sampled on day 0 of AZD1222 vaccination. The CDR3 loop is CASSSRDRSYYGYTF. DNA of the CDR3: TGTGCCAGCAGCTCCCGGGACAGGAGTTACTATGGCTACACCTTC.